This T cell receptor (beta chain) comes out of a study of T cell repertoires in cytomegalovirus infection. Study details: The public TCR beta signatures pointed to both CMV infection and matching HLA type. Study results and limitations: Cumulative public TCR beta family frequency identified carriers of CMV plus the relevant HLA.

V gave up 0 bases and J gave up 7 bases, with 16 bases separating them. The CDR3 contains 16 residues. CDR1 MGHRA and CDR2 YSYEKL come from the germline V gene. Comment on this clonotype: Its specificity is not known.

TCRdb redid the calling of the reads with MiXCR, one entry per CDR3 protein. The sample holds under 850,000 distinct CDR3 sequences, 30% to 40% seen once. The V and J genes are TRBV4-1 and TRBJ1-5; possible D gene TRBD1, 6 bases. The sequence came from a human donor in good health (CMV status not recorded). Some clones in this sample may be carry-over from other donors' samples. Sequences were derived from cultured PBMCs, sampled from culture after CMV antigen stimulation. The CDR3 sequence: CASSQDPLRGGQPQHF. For the CDR3, the DNA is TGCGCCAGCAGCCAAGACCCCCTCAGGGGTGGACAGCCCCAGCATTTT.